This TCR beta chain was identified during a study of blood T cell repertoires in COVID-19. Study details: Each recovered donor of Cohort 3 presented with two negative PCRs, clearance, or symptom resolution.

Cohort assignment relied on participant-reported clinical history. Original data processing: Reference gene primer amplification gave estimated nucleated cell counts. Profiled with immunoSEQ multiplex PCR; TCRdb holds only in-frame clones, not every one. The V and J calls and clone size are taken from that table; D and trimming were inferred from the DNA. The sample carries hundreds of thousands of clones, about 89% recorded once. This clone has a single count. The germline V gene encodes CDR1 SGHRS and CDR2 YFSETQ. The V gene end was trimmed by 6 bases and the J gene end by 2 bases; junction bases not matched to a gene: 5. CDR3 size: 15 residues.

The sequence was collected from a man aged 40-50 years in a cohort exposed to, infected with or recovered from COVID-19 (not recorded which). The sample consisted of PBMCs or T cells enriched from blood (not recorded which). The chain has TRBV5-1 and TRBJ2-2, with 9 nucleotides matching TRBD2. This chain's CDR3 is CASTTSGLNTGELFF. DNA of the CDR3: TGCGCCAGCACCACTAGCGGGTTAAACACCGGGGAGCTGTTTTTT.